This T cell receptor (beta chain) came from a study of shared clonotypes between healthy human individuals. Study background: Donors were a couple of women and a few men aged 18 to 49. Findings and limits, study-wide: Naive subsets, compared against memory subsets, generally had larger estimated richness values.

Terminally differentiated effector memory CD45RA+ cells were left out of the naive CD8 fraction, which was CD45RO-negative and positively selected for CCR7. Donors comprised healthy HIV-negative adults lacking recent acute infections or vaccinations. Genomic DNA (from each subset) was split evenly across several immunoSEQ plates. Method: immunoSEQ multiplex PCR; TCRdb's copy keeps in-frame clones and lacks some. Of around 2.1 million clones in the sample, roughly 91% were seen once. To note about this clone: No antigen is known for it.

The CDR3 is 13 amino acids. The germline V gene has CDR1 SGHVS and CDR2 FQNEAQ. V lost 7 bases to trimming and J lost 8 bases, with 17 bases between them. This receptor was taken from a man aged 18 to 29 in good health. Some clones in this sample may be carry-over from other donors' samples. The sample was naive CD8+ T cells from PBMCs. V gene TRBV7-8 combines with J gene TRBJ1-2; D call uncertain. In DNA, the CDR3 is TGTGCCAGCAATATAGCGGGAGCCACCGGCTACACCTTC. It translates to CASNIAGATGYTF.